This entry describes one T cell receptor beta chain. The repertoire was sequenced with immunoSEQ multiplex PCR; TCRdb's copy has only in-frame clones and lacks some. Of 200,000 to 250,000 clones in the sample, roughly 84% were seen once. This entry is derived from a study of blood T cell repertoires in COVID-19. Study-wide background: Sites in the United States, Italy and Spain provided acute and convalescent COVID-19 samples. Sample material is recorded as cDNA or gDNA derived from T cells, B-cell-depleted T cells, or PBMCs.

Cohort 3 donors counted as recovered after two negative PCRs, clearance, or resolved symptoms. V trimming: 2 bases; J trimming: 5 bases; junction bases outside the gene matches: 6. The germline gives CDR1 SEHNR, CDR2 FQNEAQ (reference sequence). The CDR3 runs 15 residues. The chain joins TRBV7-9 to TRBJ2-7, with 10 bases fitting TRBD2. Sequences were obtained from PBMCs or T cells enriched from blood (not recorded which). This TCR came from a woman aged 40 to 55 who had recovered from COVID-19. Written as DNA, the CDR3 is TGTGCCAGCAGCTTACGCCTAGCGGGAGCGGACGAGCAGTACTTC. Translating gives CASSLRLAGADEQYF.